A single sample is the source of the 23 T cell receptor beta chains below, sequenced in a study of T cells after posttransplantation cyclophosphamide. The repertoire was sequenced with immunoSEQ multiplex PCR; TCRdb's copy has only in-frame clones and lacks some. The data hold 15,000 to 20,000 clones, with around 87% observed a single time. Sampled 1 year posttransplant, controls received myeloablative marrow transplants, methotrexate and a calcineurin inhibitor. Source: PBMCs, taken after an allogeneic stem cell transplant with a calcineurin inhibitor and methotrexate. The receptors were sampled from a male patient in his fifties who received an allogeneic stem cell transplant from an unrelated donor, was CMV-positive, and had chronic GVHD only. Some T cells may have come from the graft donor.

V usage is TRBV25-1 and J usage is TRBJ2-7; weak D call: TRBD2 (5 bases). Germline lookup yields CDR1 MGHDK and CDR2 SYGVNS. There are 11 residues in the CDR3. V lost 5 bases, J lost 5 bases, and 7 bases lay in between. In DNA form, the CDR3 reads TGTGCCAGCAGTTCGAGGGACGAGCAGTACTTC. Translated: CASSSRDEQYF.

The chain is built from TRBV18 and TRBJ1-2; 7 bases fit TRBD1. The CDR3 spans 15 residues. V dropped 0 bases and J dropped 5; count of bases not matched to a gene: 6. Per the germline V gene, CDR1 is KGHSH and CDR2 is LQKENI. The CDR3 sequence: CASSPPAGTAYGYTF. CDR3 DNA sequence: TGTGCCAGCTCACCACCCGCCGGGACAGCATATGGCTACACCTTC.

For the CDR3, the DNA is TGTGCCAGTTATCCGGGACAGGGTGGGTACGAGCAGTACTTC. Amino acid sequence: CASYPGQGGYEQYF. The chain has TRBV27 and TRBJ2-7; 9 positions match TRBD1. V lost 9 bases, J lost 4 bases, and 10 bases stayed unmatched. Germline loops: CDR1 MNHEY, CDR2 SMNVEV (reference sequence). The CDR3 has 14 amino acids.

The rearrangement links TRBV2 to TRBJ2-5; the match to TRBD2 covers 10 bases. Trimming removed 7 bases from V and 5 bases from J; junction bases left unmatched: 13. The CDR3 is made up of 16 amino acids. Looked up from germline, CDR1 is SNHLY and CDR2 is FYNNEI. This CDR3 reads CASNSSPLAGSETQYF. CDR3 in DNA: TGTGCCAGCAATTCGAGCCCACTAGCGGGGAGTGAGACCCAGTACTTC.

The V call is TRBV28, the J call TRBJ2-7; 10 bases align to TRBD1. The CDR3 is 14 amino acids. From germline, CDR1 is MDHEN and CDR2 SYDVKM. V shed 7 bases, J shed 7 bases, and the junction held 10 bases outside the gene matches. The CDR3 DNA sequence: TGTGCCAGCACTTCCCCCGGGACAGGGGTTGAGCAGTACTTC. Its translation is CASTSPGTGVEQYF.

The V and J genes are TRBV5-4 and TRBJ2-5, with TRBD2 matching 13 bases. CDR1 is SGHNT, CDR2 YYREEE, per germline (reference sequence). After removal of 4 bases from V and 5 bases from J, the junction contained 8 bases not matched to a gene. The CDR3 extends over 16 amino acids. The CDR3 DNA is TGTGCCAGCAGCGCACGGACTAGCGGGAGAGGTGAGACCCAGTACTTC. Its translation is CASSARTSGRGETQYF.

V is TRBV11-2 and J is TRBJ2-3; D uncertain. The V gene lost 1 base and the J gene lost 11 bases, with 10 bases spanning the gap. The CDR3 is made up of 12 amino acids. Germline CDR1 SGHAT, CDR2 FQNNGV. For the CDR3, the DNA is TGTGCCAGCAGCTTAGGGTCGTTCGGGCAGTATTTT. This sequence encodes CASSLGSFGQYF.

On this clone itself: Distinct nucleotide sequences in the sample also encode this CDR3. The CDR3 DNA reads as TGTGCCATCAGTCCGGGTACCGGGGGCAATCAGCCCCAGCATTTT. Translated: CAISPGTGGNQPQHF. The chain employs TRBV10-3 and TRBJ1-5; D gene ambiguous. V was shortened by 5 bases and J by 2 bases, with 13 bases between the two germline ends. Germline CDR1 reads ENHRY; CDR2 reads SYGVKD. The CDR3 is 15 residues long.

This chain joins TRBV27 and TRBJ2-3; D remains ambiguous. The germline V and J ends were trimmed by 6 bases and 2 bases, with 3 bases remaining between them. The CDR3 is 11 residues long. The germline V gene has CDR1 MNHEY and CDR2 SMNVEV (reference sequence). The chain's CDR3 is CASRLTDTQYF. CDR3 sequence (DNA): TGTGCCAGCAGACTCACAGATACGCAGTATTTT.

This clone has a single count. V usage is TRBV5-1 and J usage is TRBJ1-4; D not certain. Trimming took off 4 bases at V and 0 bases at J, with 13 bases between the two ends. The length of the CDR3 is 16 residues. Looked up from germline, CDR1 is SGHRS and CDR2 is YFSETQ. In nucleotides, the CDR3 is TGCGCCAGCAGCAAGCGGCCAGCGGCAACTAATGAAAAACTGTTTTTT. Translation gives CASSKRPAATNEKLFF.

V is TRBV5-1 and J is TRBJ2-5; TRBD2 matches at 11 bases. Per germline, CDR1 SGHRS and CDR2 YFSETQ. The CDR3 has 16 amino acids. The trim removed 0 bases at V and 2 bases at J, leaving 3 bases unmatched. The CDR3 nucleotides read TGCGCCAGCAGCTTGGAACTAGCGGGGGCACAAGAGACCCAGTACTTC. As protein: CASSLELAGAQETQYF.

V and J are TRBV2 and TRBJ1-1; TRBD1 might be the D (5 bases). The CDR3 sequence is 11 residues long. CDR1 and CDR2 (germline): SNHLY, FYNNEI. The germline V and J ends were trimmed by 5 bases and 7 bases, with 8 bases remaining between them. DNA for the CDR3: TGTGCCAGCAGTCGACAGCTTGAAGCTTTCTTT. Protein sequence: CASSRQLEAFF.

The rearrangement joins TRBV2 to TRBJ1-1; a possible D gene is TRBD1 (5 bases). Germline lookup yields CDR1 SNHLY and CDR2 FYNNEI. V was cut by 6 bases and J by 1 base, with 9 bases left in between. The CDR3 loop spans 13 amino acids. The CDR3 DNA is TGTGCCAGCAGCTCCCAGGGGAACACTGAAGCTTTCTTT. The encoded protein is CASSSQGNTEAFF.

V and J are TRBV5-4 and TRBJ2-7; 11 bases agree with TRBD2. The CDR3 has 15 amino acids. V shed 3 bases, J shed 6 bases, and the junction held 8 bases outside the gene matches. CDR1 is SGHNT, CDR2 YYREEE, per germline (reference sequence). DNA for the CDR3: TGTGCCAGCAGCTCCGGGGTAGCGGGAGGGTCCGAGCAGTACTTC. Translated, it gives CASSSGVAGGSEQYF. Full variable domain (missing parts from reference TRBV5-4 and TRBJ2-7): ETGVTQSPTHLIKTRGQQVTLRCSSQSGHNTVSWYQQALGQGPQFIFQYYREEENGRGNFPPRFSGLQFPNYSSELNVNALELDDSALYLCASSSGVAGGSEQYFGPGTRLTVT.

This chain connects TRBV11-3 to TRBJ1-1; TRBD1 might be the D (6 bases). V lost 3 bases to trimming and J lost 1 base, with 9 bases between them. CDR1 is SGHNT, CDR2 YENEEA, per germline. CDR3 size: 14 residues. The CDR3 spells CASSFEDRNTEAFF. The CDR3 coding sequence is TGTGCCAGCAGCTTCGAGGACAGGAACACTGAAGCTTTCTTT.

The chain has TRBV5-5 and TRBJ1-6; unclear D gene. This CDR3 is built from 17 residues. The V end lost 0 bases, the J end lost 4 bases, and 14 bases lay between the germline ends. Germline V gene lookup returns CDR1 SGHKS and CDR2 YYEKEE (reference sequence). This chain's CDR3 is CASSLGPQSFYNSPLHF. DNA for the CDR3: TGTGCCAGCAGCTTGGGTCCACAGAGCTTTTATAATTCACCCCTCCACTTT.

The V gene is TRBV5-8, the J gene TRBJ1-5; D unresolved. Germline V gives CDR1 SGHTS, CDR2 YDEGEE. This CDR3 is built from 16 residues. Trimming removed 4 bases at V and 2 bases at J, with 16 bases between. CDR3 amino acids: CASSRLRAGGNQPQHF. CDR3 DNA: TGTGCCAGCAGCCGTTTAAGAGCGGGCGGCAATCAGCCCCAGCATTTT.

The chain is built from TRBV4-3 and TRBJ2-1, with 7 bases matching TRBD2. Looked up from germline, CDR1 is LGHNA and CDR2 is YSLEER. The CDR3 length is 16 residues. V trimming: 4 bases; J trimming: 5 bases; junction bases outside the gene matches: 11. The CDR3 is CASSPFSGTTNNEQFF. CDR3 in DNA: TGCGCCAGCAGCCCCTTCTCCGGGACTACCAACAATGAGCAGTTCTTC.

This clone came up a few times. This chain uses TRBV14 with TRBJ1-4; perhaps TRBD1 as D (5 bases). The V end lost 1 base, the J end lost 5 bases, and 11 bases lay between the germline ends. This CDR3 spans 15 amino acids. Germline CDR1 reads SGHDN; CDR2 reads FVKESK. The CDR3 region is CASSQAGGMNEKLFF. The CDR3 DNA sequence: TGTGCCAGCAGCCAAGCCGGGGGGATGAATGAAAAACTGTTTTTT.

CDR3 DNA: TGTGCCAGCAGTTACTCGAGAGGGATCTACGAGCAGTACTTC. Its translation: CASSYSRGIYEQYF. This sequence joins TRBV6-5 and TRBJ2-7; perhaps TRBD2 as D (5 bases). The V and J ends lost 0 bases and 3 bases respectively, with 9 bases between them. This CDR3 spans 14 amino acids. Germline CDR1 reads MNHEY; CDR2 reads SVGAGI.

The gene calls are TRBV4-2 and TRBJ1-2; possibly TRBD1 for D (6 bases). CDR1 and CDR2 (germline): LGHNA, YNFKEQ. V shed 0 bases and J shed 4 bases, with 9 bases lying between them. The CDR3 length is 14 residues. CDR3 protein: CASSQENRAYGYTF. CDR3 nucleotide sequence: TGTGCCAGCAGCCAAGAAAACAGGGCCTATGGCTACACCTTC.

The chain has TRBV28 and TRBJ2-7; D not resolved. The V end was cut by 6 bases, the J end by 2 bases, with 17 bases between. The length of the CDR3 is 15 residues. Germline V gene sequence: CDR1 MDHEN, CDR2 SYDVKM. The CDR3 spells CASSPARVLPYEQYF. DNA for the CDR3: TGTGCCAGCAGCCCGGCTCGGGTCTTACCCTACGAGCAGTACTTC.

This chain links TRBV19 with TRBJ2-7; TRBD1 agrees at 8 bases. The CDR3 spans 13 residues. Trimming at V came to 10 bases and at J to 5 bases, leaving 10 bases not matched to a gene. Per germline, CDR1 LNHDA and CDR2 SQIVND (reference sequence). CDR3 loop: CATEQAGGNEQYF. CDR3 nucleotides: TGTGCCACAGAGCAGGCAGGGGGCAACGAGCAGTACTTC.